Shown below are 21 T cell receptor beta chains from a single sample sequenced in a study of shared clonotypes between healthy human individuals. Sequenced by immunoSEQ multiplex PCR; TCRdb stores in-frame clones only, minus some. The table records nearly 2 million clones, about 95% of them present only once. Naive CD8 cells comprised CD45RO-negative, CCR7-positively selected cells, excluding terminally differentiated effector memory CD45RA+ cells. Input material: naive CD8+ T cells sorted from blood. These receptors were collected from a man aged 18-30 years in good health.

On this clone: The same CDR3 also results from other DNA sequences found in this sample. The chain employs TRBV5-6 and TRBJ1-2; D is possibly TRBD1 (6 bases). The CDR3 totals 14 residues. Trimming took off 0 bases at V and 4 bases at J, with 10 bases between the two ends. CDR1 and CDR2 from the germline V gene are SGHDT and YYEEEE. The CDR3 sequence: CASSLGRGSYGYTF. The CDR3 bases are TGTGCCAGCAGCTTGGGCAGGGGAAGCTATGGCTACACCTTC.

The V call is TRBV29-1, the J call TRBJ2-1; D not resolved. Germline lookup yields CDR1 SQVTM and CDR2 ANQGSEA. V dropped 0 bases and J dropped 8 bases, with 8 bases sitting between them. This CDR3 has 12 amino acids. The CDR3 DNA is TGCAGCGTTGAAGATCAGAGGTATGAGCAGTTCTTC. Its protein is CSVEDQRYEQFF.

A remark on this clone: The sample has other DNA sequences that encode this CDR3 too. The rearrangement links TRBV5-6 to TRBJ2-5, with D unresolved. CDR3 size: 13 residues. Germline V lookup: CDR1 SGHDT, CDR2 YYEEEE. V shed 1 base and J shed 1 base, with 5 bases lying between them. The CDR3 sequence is CASSLSIQETQYF. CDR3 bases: TGTGCCAGCAGCTTGTCCATCCAAGAGACCCAGTACTTC.

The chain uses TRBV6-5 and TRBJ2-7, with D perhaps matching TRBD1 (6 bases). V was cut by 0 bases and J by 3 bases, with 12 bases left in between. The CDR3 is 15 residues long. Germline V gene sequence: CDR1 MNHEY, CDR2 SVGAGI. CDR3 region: CASSYSIDRIYEQYF. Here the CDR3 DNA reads TGTGCCAGCAGTTACTCGATAGACAGGATCTACGAGCAGTACTTC.

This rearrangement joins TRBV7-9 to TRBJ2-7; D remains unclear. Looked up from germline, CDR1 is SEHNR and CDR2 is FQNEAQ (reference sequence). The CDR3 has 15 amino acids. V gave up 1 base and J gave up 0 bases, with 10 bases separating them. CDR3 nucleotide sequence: TGTGCCAGCAGCTTAGGCCCGGCCAACTCCTACGAGCAGTACTTC. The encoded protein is CASSLGPANSYEQYF.

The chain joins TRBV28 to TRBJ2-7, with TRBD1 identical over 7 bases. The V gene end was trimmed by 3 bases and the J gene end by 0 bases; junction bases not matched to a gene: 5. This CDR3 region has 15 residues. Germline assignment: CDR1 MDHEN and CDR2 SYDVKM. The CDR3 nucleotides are TGTGCCAGCAGTTTTCTTGGGACAGACTCCTACGAGCAGTACTTC. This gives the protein CASSFLGTDSYEQYF.

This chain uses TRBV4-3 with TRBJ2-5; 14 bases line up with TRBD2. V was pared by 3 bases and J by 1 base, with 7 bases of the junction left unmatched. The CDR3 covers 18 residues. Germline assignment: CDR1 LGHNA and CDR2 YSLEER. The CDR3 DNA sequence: TGCGCCAGCAGCCACGGACTAGCGGGAGGTGAGGGCCAAGAGACCCAGTACTTC. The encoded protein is CASSHGLAGGEGQETQYF.

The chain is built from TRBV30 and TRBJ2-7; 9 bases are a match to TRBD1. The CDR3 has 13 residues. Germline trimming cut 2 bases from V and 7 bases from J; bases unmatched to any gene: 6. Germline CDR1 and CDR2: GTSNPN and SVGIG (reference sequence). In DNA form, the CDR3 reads TGTGCCTGGAGTTGGACAGGGGCTCAAGAGCAGTACTTC. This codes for CAWSWTGAQEQYF.

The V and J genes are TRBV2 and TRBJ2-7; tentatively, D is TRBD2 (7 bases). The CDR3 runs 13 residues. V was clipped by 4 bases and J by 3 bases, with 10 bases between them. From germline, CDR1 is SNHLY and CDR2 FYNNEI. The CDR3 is CASSVGGDYEQYF. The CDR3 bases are TGTGCCAGCAGTGTAGGGGGGGACTACGAGCAGTACTTC.

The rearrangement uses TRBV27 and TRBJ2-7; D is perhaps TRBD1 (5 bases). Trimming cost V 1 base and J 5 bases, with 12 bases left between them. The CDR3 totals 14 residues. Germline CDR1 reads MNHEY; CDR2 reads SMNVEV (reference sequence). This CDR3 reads CASSLYRSRDEQYF. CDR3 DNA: TGTGCCAGCAGTTTATACAGGTCTCGGGACGAGCAGTACTTC.

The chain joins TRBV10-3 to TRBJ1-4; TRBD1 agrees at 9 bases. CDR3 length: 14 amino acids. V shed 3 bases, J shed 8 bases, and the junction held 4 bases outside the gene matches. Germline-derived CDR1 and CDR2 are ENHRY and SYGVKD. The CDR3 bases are TGTGCCATCAGTGAACAGGGGGCAGACGAAAAACTGTTTTTT. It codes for CAISEQGADEKLFF.

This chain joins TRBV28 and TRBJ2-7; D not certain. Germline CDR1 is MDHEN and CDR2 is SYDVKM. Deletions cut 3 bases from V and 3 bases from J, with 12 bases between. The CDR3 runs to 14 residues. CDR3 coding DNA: TGTGCCAGCAGTTTGGATAGGGTGGTCTACGAGCAGTACTTC. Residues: CASSLDRVVYEQYF.

CDR3 sequence: CASSFAGTAYEQYF. The CDR3 DNA follows: TGTGCCAGCAGCTTCGCCGGGACAGCCTACGAGCAGTACTTC. The chain links TRBV5-8 to TRBJ2-7; 7 bases map to TRBD1. This CDR3 has 14 amino acids. The junction had 4 bases not matched to a gene; V was cut back by 2 bases and J by 2 bases. The germline gives CDR1 SGHTS, CDR2 YDEGEE. Complete variable domain (other parts from reference TRBV5-8 and TRBJ2-7): EAGVTQSPTHLIKTRGQQATLRCSPISGHTSVYWYQQALGLGLQFLLWYDEGEERNRGNFPPRFSGRQFPNYSSELNVNALELEDSALYLCASSFAGTAYEQYFGPGTRLTVT.

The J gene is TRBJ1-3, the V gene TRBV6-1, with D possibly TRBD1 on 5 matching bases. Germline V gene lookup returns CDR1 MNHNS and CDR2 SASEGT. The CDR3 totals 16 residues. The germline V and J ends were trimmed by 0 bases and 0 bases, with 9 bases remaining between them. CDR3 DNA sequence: TGTGCCAGCAGTGAAGCCCCAGGGCCCTCTGGAAACACCATATATTTT. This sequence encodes CASSEAPGPSGNTIYF.

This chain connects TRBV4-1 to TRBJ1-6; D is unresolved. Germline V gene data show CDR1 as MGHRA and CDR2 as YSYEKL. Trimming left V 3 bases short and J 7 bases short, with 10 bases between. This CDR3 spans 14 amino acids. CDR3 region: CASSQTFGNSPLHF. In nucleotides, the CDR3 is TGCGCCAGCAGCCAGACCTTTGGGAATTCACCCCTCCACTTT.

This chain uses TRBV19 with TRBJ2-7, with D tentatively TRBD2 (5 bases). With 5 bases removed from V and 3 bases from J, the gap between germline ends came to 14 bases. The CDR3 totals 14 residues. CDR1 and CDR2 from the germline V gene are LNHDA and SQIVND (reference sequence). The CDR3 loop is CASSDGLKLYEQYF. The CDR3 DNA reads TGTGCCAGTAGTGATGGACTCAAACTCTACGAGCAGTACTTC.

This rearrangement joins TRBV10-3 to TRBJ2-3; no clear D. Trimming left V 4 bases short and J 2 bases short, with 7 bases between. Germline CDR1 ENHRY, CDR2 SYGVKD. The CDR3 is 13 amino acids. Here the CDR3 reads CAISGTYTDTQYF. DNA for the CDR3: TGTGCCATCAGTGGGACGTACACAGATACGCAGTATTTT.

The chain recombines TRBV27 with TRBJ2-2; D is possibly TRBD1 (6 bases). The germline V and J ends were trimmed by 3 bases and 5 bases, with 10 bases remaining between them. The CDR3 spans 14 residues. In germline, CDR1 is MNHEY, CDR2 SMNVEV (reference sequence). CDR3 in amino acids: CASSFNTGTGELFF. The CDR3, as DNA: TGTGCCAGCAGTTTTAATACAGGGACCGGGGAGCTGTTTTTT.

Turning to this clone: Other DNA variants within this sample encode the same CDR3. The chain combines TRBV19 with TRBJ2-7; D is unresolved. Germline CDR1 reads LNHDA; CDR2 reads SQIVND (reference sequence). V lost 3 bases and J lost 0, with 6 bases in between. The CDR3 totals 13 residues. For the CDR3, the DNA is TGTGCCAGTAGTATGTCCGGCTCCTACGAGCAGTACTTC. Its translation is CASSMSGSYEQYF.

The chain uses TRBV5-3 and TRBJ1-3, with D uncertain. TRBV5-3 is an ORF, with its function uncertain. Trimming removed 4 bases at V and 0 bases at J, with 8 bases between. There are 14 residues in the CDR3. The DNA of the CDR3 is TGTGCCAGAAGCGGTAGAGACTCTGGAAACACCATATATTTT. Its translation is CARSGRDSGNTIYF.

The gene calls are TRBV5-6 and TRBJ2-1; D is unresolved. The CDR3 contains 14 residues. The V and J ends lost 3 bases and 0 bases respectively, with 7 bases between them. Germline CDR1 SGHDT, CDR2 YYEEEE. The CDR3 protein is CASSYDTSYNEQFF. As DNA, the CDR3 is TGTGCCAGCAGCTACGACACCTCCTACAATGAGCAGTTCTTC.